The sequence of this T cell receptor (beta chain) was determined in a study of T cell responses to AZD1222 COVID-19 vaccine (dated by TCRdb to about 2021). At the level of the whole study: Because spike-specific TCR depth and breadth did not differ between the two schedules, AZD1222 recipients who got a second dose at roughly 4 weeks were pooled with those who got a second dose at roughly 12 weeks. A total of 240 or so trial participants underwent TCR sequencing, of whom 207 had received two doses of AZD1222 and roughly 26 had received two doses of the MenACWY control vaccine. Enrollment into the trials was organized by age into subgroups of 18-55, 56-69 and 70-plus years, and those subgroups contained roughly 150, 30 and 60 TCR-sequenced participants, respectively.

Reading the label with the study, this specimen's time point is: baseline before first vaccination. Vaccinee samples were obtained from the UK trials COV001 and COV002, which included a single-blind randomized controlled phase 2/3 trial of AZD1222 (ChAdOx1 nCoV-19) in healthy adults. For TCRbeta chain sequencing, PBMC samples were collected from trial participants at day 0 and at day 28 after the second dose. The CDR3 holds 14 amino acids from the cysteine to the phenylalanine. Of all the DNA, just the CDR3 is kept, 42 bases in frame from base 1. From V the trimming removes 7 bases and from J it removes 10 bases, while the gene matches leave 11 bases of the junction unaccounted for. Reading the germline V gene (reference sequence) gives CDR1 MNHEY and CDR2 SMNVEV. A remark on this clone: The antigen this receptor binds is unknown. No qualities accompany the bases; no much larger clone lies one base away.

The CDR3 regions of human TCRbeta chains were analyzed by immunosequencing. The paper's processing steps were these. TCRs in the repertoires were matched against a reference library of SARS-CoV-2-specific TCRs that had been generated with the MIRA antigen-specificity platform. Breadth was defined as the fraction of unique TCRs that were SARS-CoV-2-associated. Depth was defined as the fraction of total T cells that were SARS-CoV-2-associated. Using the MIRA data, each spike-specific TCR was mapped to the spike region that the TCR reacts to and placed in a CD4 or CD8 class. Log10-transformed breadth and depth values were compared by one-way ANOVA with Sidak's multiple comparisons tests. The immuneACCESS repertoire file appears here via TCRdb, limited to in-frame rearrangements. These files lack a portion of the clones; in checked studies, under half of the deficit traces to unresolved V genes, and the cause of the others is not known. The DNA was the basis for D and trimming; V, J and clone size are from that table. This sample is represented by about 130,000 clones; about nine tenths of them were singletons. Of the sample, approximately 1.5% falls within the top ten clones.

Results and caveats for the whole study, not just this receptor: Vaccine-associated CD4 TCRs spanned the whole spike protein, with dominant responses in regions 160-218 and 743-854. In the small 56-69-year group, the increase in depth fell short of significance, most likely because of low power. Conclusions about previously exposed vaccinees were limited because only 6 or 7 AZD1222 recipients were SARS-CoV-2 seropositive at baseline. Because no samples from the day 14 peak response were available, repertoires could be characterized only after the peak T cell response. Reportedly, close to half of the unique spike-specific TCRs recognized epitopes lying outside the regions that are mutated in the B.1.351 and B.1.1.7 variants. After two AZD1222 doses, both the breadth and the depth of spike-specific TCRs were significantly higher than at day 0 and than in MenACWY recipients. Most participants were white British and females outnumbered males, and the authors suggested that clonal diversity may have been underestimated.

This chain is built from TRBV27 and TRBJ1-4, and 8 bases in between align with TRBD1. The source is an adult in good health. Sequencing was performed on peripheral blood, taken on day 0 of AZD1222 vaccination. The CDR3 region reads CASKFRGQAGKLFF. The nucleotide sequence reads TGTGCCAGCAAATTCCGGGGACAGGCTGGAAAACTGTTTTTT.